Sequencing of this TCR beta chain was carried out in a study of T cell responses to AZD1222 COVID-19 vaccine (dated by TCRdb to 2020 to 2022). A note on the overall study: TCR sequencing covered some 250 trial participants: some 210 given two doses of AZD1222 and approximately 26 given two doses of MenACWY control vaccine. Trial participants were enrolled by age into 18-55, 56-69 and 70-plus year subgroups, with around 150, 28 and 57 TCR-sequenced participants respectively.

In the paper's terms, the time point label means: about 28 days (+/-7) after the second vaccine dose. AZD1222 recipients with second doses at about 4 weeks or about 12 weeks were pooled, because spike-specific TCR depth and breadth did not differ between schedules. Vaccinee samples came from UK trials COV001 and COV002, including a single-blind randomized controlled phase 2/3 trial of AZD1222 (ChAdOx1 nCoV-19) in healthy adults. Trial participant PBMC samples were collected at day 0 and day 28 after the second dose for TCRbeta chain sequencing. Worth noting for this clone: The specificity of this receptor is unknown. No much larger clone exists at a distance of one base, and base qualities are not known.

The CDR3 regions of human TCRbeta chains were analyzed by immunosequencing. Per the source publication's procedure: Repertoire TCRs were checked for matches against a reference library of SARS-CoV-2-specific TCRs that had been generated using the MIRA antigen-specificity platform. Breadth was defined as the fraction of unique TCRs that were SARS-CoV-2-associated. Depth was defined as the fraction of total T cells that were SARS-CoV-2-associated. Using the MIRA data, every spike-specific TCR was mapped to the spike region that the TCR reacted to and assigned to either a CD4 or a CD8 class. Log10-transformed breadth and depth values were compared by one-way ANOVA with Sidak's multiple comparisons tests. As stored in TCRdb, this immuneACCESS dataset retains in-frame rearrangements with V and J assigned. A fraction of the clones does not appear; measured against another copy, unresolved V genes explain less than half of the discrepancy, and the remainder lacks a known reason. D and trimming come from the DNA, and the V and J calls and clone size come from that table. The sample records tens of thousands of clones, more than 85% of which are singletons. Of the sample, 8% falls within the top ten clones.

Broad study findings and their caveats: Reportedly, close to half of the unique spike-specific TCRs recognized epitopes lying outside the regions that are mutated in the B.1.351 and B.1.1.7 variants. Spike-specific TCR breadth and depth rose significantly after two AZD1222 doses compared with day 0 and with MenACWY recipients. In the small 56-69-year group, the increase in depth fell short of significance, most likely because of low power. CD4 TCRs associated with the vaccine covered the entire spike protein, and the dominant responses were in regions 160-218 and 743-854. No day 14 peak-response samples were available, so repertoires were characterized only after the peak T cell response. Conclusions about previously exposed vaccinees are limited because only a handful of AZD1222 recipients were SARS-CoV-2 seropositive at baseline. Participants were mostly white British, with more females than males. The authors suggested clonal diversity may have been underestimated.

Per the germline V gene, SGDLS is the CDR1 and YYNGEE is the CDR2. The CDR3 has 16 amino acids, counting the end cysteine and phenylalanine. CDR3 DNA is the only sequence kept; it has 48 bases, read in frame from the first base. The junction carries 17 bases between V and J, which are trimmed by 0 bases and 8 bases respectively. Here the sequenced sample was peripheral blood, taken 28 days after the second AZD1222 dose. Recombination linked TRBV9 to TRBJ1-4; possibly the D gene is TRBD1, per 5 matching bases. The source is an adult who received the AZD1222 COVID-19 vaccine. Here is the DNA: TGTGCCAGCAGCGTAGACGTTGGGACCCAGGAGGAAAAACTGTTTTTT. It specifies CASSVDVGTQEEKLFF.